The 19 T cell receptor beta chains below all came from one sample that was sequenced in a study of regulatory T cells in long-lasting Graves disease. With iRepertoire HTBI primers and Arm-PCR of CDR3 regions, TCR beta libraries were built. From the multiplex PCR reads, TCRdb called clonotypes with MiXCR, one entry per CDR3 protein. The sample has 300,000 or so distinct CDR3 sequences; about 20% are singletons. Noted time point: persistent/refractory GD, antithyroid drugs over 5 years with positive TRAb. With RNA extracted from PBMCs as input, the TCR library was made. The sample consisted of peripheral blood mononuclear cells (PBMCs), taken when the disease was refractory, from a patient treated with antithyroid drugs. The receptors derive from a female donor with Graves disease.

This clonotype was recorded many times. The chain employs TRBV15 and TRBJ2-5; D tentatively fits TRBD1 or TRBD2 (5 bases each). Trimming removed 0 bases from V and 4 bases from J, with 18 bases in between. This CDR3 has 17 residues. Germline-derived CDR1 and CDR2 are LNHNV and YYDKDF (reference sequence). CDR3: CATSREDWGTRGETQYF. DNA of the CDR3: TGTGCCACCAGCAGAGAGGACTGGGGCACGAGGGGAGAGACCCAGTACTTC.

This clonotype was observed at least ten times. This rearrangement joins TRBV5-6 to TRBJ1-2; D gene ambiguous. Trimming cost V 1 base and J 2 bases, with 12 bases left between them. Germline loops: CDR1 SGHDT, CDR2 YYEEEE. The CDR3 contains 15 residues. The CDR3 coding sequence is TGTGCCAGCAGCTTGCGGGATCCCTTAAACTATGGCTACACCTTC. This gives the protein CASSLRDPLNYGYTF.

This clonotype turned up a few times. The rearrangement uses TRBV20-1 and TRBJ2-7, with D possibly matching TRBD2 (6 bases). CDR3 size: 14 residues. The germline gives CDR1 DFQATT, CDR2 SNEGSKA (reference sequence). Trimming stripped 5 bases from V and 0 bases from J, with 14 bases between. The CDR3 loop reads CSAVADRSSYEQYF. The CDR3 nucleotides are TGCAGTGCTGTAGCGGATAGGAGCTCCTACGAGCAGTACTTC.

The chain has TRBV4-1 and TRBJ1-5; TRBD1 aligns across 11 bases. The CDR3 has 15 amino acids. V shed 4 bases and J 6 bases; nucleotides not matched to a gene: 5. Germline V lookup: CDR1 MGHRA, CDR2 YSYEKL. The CDR3 protein is CASSPRTGGFQPQHF. Written as DNA, the CDR3 is TGCGCCAGCAGCCCTAGGACAGGGGGCTTTCAGCCCCAGCATTTT.

This clonotype was seen many times. The gene calls are TRBV18 and TRBJ1-5; maybe TRBD1 (5 bases). The germline V gene encodes CDR1 KGHSH and CDR2 LQKENI. This CDR3 is built from 12 residues. Trimming pared 8 bases from V and 3 bases from J, leaving 8 bases between. CDR3 DNA: TGTGCCAGCAGACAGAACAATCAGCCCCAGCATTTT. Translation gives CASRQNNQPQHF.

V is TRBV5-1 and J is TRBJ2-1; D is uncertain. Trimming cost V 3 bases and J 8 bases, with 9 bases left between them. The CDR3 runs to 12 residues. The germline CDR1 and CDR2 sequences are SGHRS and YFSETQ. In DNA form, the CDR3 reads TGCGCCAGCAGCTACCAGATTGATGAGCAGTTCTTC. This encodes CASSYQIDEQFF.

The chain couples TRBV3-1 to TRBJ2-7; TRBD2 aligns across 10 bases. Germline CDR1 and CDR2: LGHDT and YNNKEL (reference sequence). V lost 0 bases to trimming and J lost 6 bases; unmatched junction nucleotides: 2. The CDR3 covers 14 residues. CDR3 sequence reads: CASSQEAGGREQYF. The CDR3 DNA reads TGTGCCAGCAGCCAAGAAGCGGGAGGGCGCGAGCAGTACTTC.

The sample holds a few counts of this clonotype. The chain uses TRBV10-3 and TRBJ2-4, with 10 nucleotides matching TRBD1. Germline V gene lookup returns CDR1 ENHRY and CDR2 SYGVKD. There are 14 residues in the CDR3. Germline trimming cut 6 bases from V and 4 bases from J; bases unmatched to any gene: 3. CDR3 sequence (DNA): TGTGCCATCAGCGGGGGACAGGGGAAAAACATTCAGTACTTC. It encodes CAISGGQGKNIQYF.

The DNA of the CDR3 is TGTGCCAGCAGCCCATTGACTAGCCGCGAGACCCAGTACTTC. Translation: CASSPLTSRETQYF. The chain combines TRBV2 with TRBJ2-5; 7 nucleotides align to TRBD2. The CDR3 consists of 14 residues. CDR1 and CDR2 (germline): SNHLY, FYNNEI. The V segment lost 6 bases and the J segment 5 bases; nucleotides outside the gene matches: 9.

Worth noting for this clonotype: At one end, the junction sequence differs from germline, possibly due to a read error. V and J are TRBV7-9 and TRBJ2-5, with 16 bases fitting TRBD2. Germline V CDR1 and CDR2: SEHNR, FQNEAQ (reference sequence). The CDR3 sequence is 19 residues long. The CDR3 loop reads CACSSPGLAGGLLAETQYF. CDR3 DNA sequence: TGTGCCTGCAGCTCGCCGGGACTAGCGGGGGGGCTTTTAGCAGAGACCCAGTACTTC.

This clonotype appeared many times. This chain links TRBV27 with TRBJ2-5, with 9 bases fitting TRBD2. Germline V CDR1 and CDR2: MNHEY, SMNVEV (reference sequence). The CDR3 is 14 amino acids. V lost 4 bases to trimming and J lost 5 bases; unmatched junction nucleotides: 5. CDR3 loop: CASSSGSGRETQYF. The CDR3 nucleotides are TGTGCCAGCAGTTCCGGAAGCGGGAGGGAGACCCAGTACTTC.

This clonotype was seen repeatedly, ten times or more. The gene calls are TRBV7-2 and TRBJ1-3, with D tentatively TRBD1 (6 bases). V was clipped by 2 bases and J by 0 bases, with 8 bases between them. The V gene's germline CDR1 is SGHTA and CDR2 FQGNSA. The CDR3 runs 15 residues. This CDR3 reads CASSLRGPSGNTIYF. The CDR3 DNA is TGTGCCAGCAGCTTACGGGGGCCCTCTGGAAACACCATATATTTT.

This clonotype was counted at least ten times. The V call is TRBV2, the J call TRBJ1-6; a weak D match, TRBD1 (5 bases). Trimming took off 5 bases at V and 9 bases at J, with 14 bases between the two ends. This CDR3 contains 14 residues. The germline gives CDR1 SNHLY, CDR2 FYNNEI. This CDR3 reads CASSLLRDLSPLHF. The CDR3 region has the DNA TGTGCCAGCAGTTTACTACGGGACCTTTCACCCCTCCACTTT.

J is TRBJ1-2 and V is TRBV18; the match to TRBD1 covers 7 bases. Germline V gene data show CDR1 as KGHSH and CDR2 as LQKENI. The V segment lost 5 bases and the J segment 8 bases; nucleotides outside the gene matches: 8. CDR3 length: 13 residues. The CDR3 DNA reads as TGTGCCAGCTCATCCACGCGGGACAGAGGCTACACCTTC. Its protein product is CASSSTRDRGYTF.

This clonotype was picked up many times. The chain combines TRBV18 with TRBJ2-7, with 7 bases that match TRBD1. The CDR3 length is 14 residues. Germline values: CDR1 KGHSH, CDR2 LQKENI. The junction had 9 bases not matched to a gene; V was cut back by 3 bases and J by 7 bases. CDR3 residues: CASSPSDRTREQYF. The CDR3 coding sequence is TGTGCCAGCTCACCCTCGGACAGGACAAGGGAGCAGTACTTC.

This clonotype showed up many times. V and J are TRBV6-1 and TRBJ2-7; TRBD2 matches 12 bases. V was clipped by 3 bases and J by 3 bases; unmatched bases: 3. The CDR3 contains 15 residues. Germline-derived CDR1 and CDR2 are MNHNS and SASEGT. The CDR3 bases are TGTGCCAGCAGTGACTGGACTAGCGGGGTCTACGAGCAGTACTTC. Its protein is CASSDWTSGVYEQYF.

This chain's CDR3 is CASSVTPGTGSNEQYF. In nucleotides, the CDR3 is TGTGCCAGCAGCGTAACTCCCGGGACAGGGTCTAACGAGCAGTACTTC. The chain has TRBV7-2 and TRBJ2-7; the match to TRBD1 covers 9 bases. V lost 5 bases to trimming and J lost 5 bases; unmatched junction nucleotides: 13. CDR1 SGHTA and CDR2 FQGNSA come from the germline V gene. The CDR3 spans 16 residues.

The V gene is TRBV6-1, the J gene TRBJ1-5; maybe TRBD1 (6 bases). Germline lookup yields CDR1 MNHNS and CDR2 SASEGT. V was cut by 5 bases and J by 6 bases, with 14 bases left in between. This CDR3 comprises 14 residues. CDR3: CASSLGGRGQPQHF. The DNA of the CDR3 is TGTGCCAGCAGTCTAGGGGGGCGCGGTCAGCCCCAGCATTTT.

This clonotype showed up just a few times. V usage is TRBV30 and J usage is TRBJ1-1; D not certain. The CDR3 totals 13 residues. V lost 2 bases to trimming and J lost 4 bases, with 11 bases between them. Per the germline V gene, CDR1 is GTSNPN and CDR2 is SVGIG (reference sequence). CDR3 region: CAWSLGRGTEAFF. The CDR3 nucleotides read TGTGCCTGGAGTCTGGGTCGGGGCACTGAAGCTTTCTTT.